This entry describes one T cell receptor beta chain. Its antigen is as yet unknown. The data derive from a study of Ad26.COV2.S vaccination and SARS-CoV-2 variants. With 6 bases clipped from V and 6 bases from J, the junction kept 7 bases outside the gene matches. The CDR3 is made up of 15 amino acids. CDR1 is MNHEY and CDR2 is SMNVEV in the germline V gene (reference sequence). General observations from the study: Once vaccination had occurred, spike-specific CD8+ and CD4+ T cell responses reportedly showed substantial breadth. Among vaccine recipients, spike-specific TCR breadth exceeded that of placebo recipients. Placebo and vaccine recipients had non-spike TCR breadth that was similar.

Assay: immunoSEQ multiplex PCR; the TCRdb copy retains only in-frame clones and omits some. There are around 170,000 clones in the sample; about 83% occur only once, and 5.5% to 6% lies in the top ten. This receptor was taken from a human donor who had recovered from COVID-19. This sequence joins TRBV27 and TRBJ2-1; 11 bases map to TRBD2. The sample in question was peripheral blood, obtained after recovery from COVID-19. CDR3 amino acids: CASSSGTSGSNEQFF. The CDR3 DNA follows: TGTGCCAGCAGCTCCGGGACTAGCGGCTCCAATGAGCAGTTCTTC.